These 16 T cell receptor beta chains were sequenced from one sample in a study of blood T cell repertoires in COVID-19. Repertoires were generated with immunoSEQ multiplex PCR, while TCRdb's copy carries only in-frame clones and drops some. The sample holds over 250,000 clones, around 87% seen once. The material sequenced was PBMCs or T cells enriched from blood (not recorded which). The receptors come from a woman in her thirties who had recovered from COVID-19.

This clone was observed at least ten times. This sequence joins TRBV2 and TRBJ1-1; the D is unclear. V was pared by 5 bases and J by 3 bases, with 13 bases between. CDR3 size: 14 residues. Germline CDR1 and CDR2: SNHLY and FYNNEI. In nucleotides, the CDR3 is TGTGCCAGCAGTCGAAGGAGGAGCTACACTGAAGCTTTCTTT. Encoded protein: CASSRRRSYTEAFF.

V and J are TRBV19 and TRBJ1-2; 7 positions agree with TRBD1. In germline, CDR1 is LNHDA, CDR2 SQIVND (reference sequence). Trimming at V came to 3 bases and at J to 7 bases, leaving 11 bases not matched to a gene. The CDR3 has 15 residues. The CDR3 protein is CASSMSRQGVAGYTF. The DNA of the CDR3 is TGTGCCAGTAGTATGTCCAGACAGGGCGTCGCTGGCTACACCTTC.

CDR3 DNA sequence: TGTGCCAGCAGCCCCAAACGCAGGGGTAAACTAATCGGGGAGCTGTTTTTT. Translated: CASSPKRRGKLIGELFF. The genes are TRBV3-1 (or the pseudogene TRBV3-2) and TRBJ2-2, with D perhaps TRBD1 (6 bases). The CDR3 has 17 amino acids. The germline gives CDR1 LGHDT, CDR2 YNNKEL (reference sequence). Trimming took 4 bases from V and 7 from J, leaving 22 bases between them.

The J gene is TRBJ2-1, the V gene TRBV6-5, with 13 bases identical to TRBD2. Looked up from germline, CDR1 is MNHEY and CDR2 is SVGAGI. V lost 6 bases, J lost 4 bases, and 3 bases stayed unmatched. CDR3 size: 15 residues. The CDR3 sequence: CASRGLAGSYNEQFF. CDR3 coding DNA: TGTGCCAGCAGGGGACTAGCGGGGTCTTACAATGAGCAGTTCTTC.

The rearrangement joins TRBV28 to TRBJ2-7; D might be TRBD2 (6 bases). V was trimmed by 8 bases and J by 2 bases, leaving 10 bases between them. The CDR3 contains 12 residues. Per germline, CDR1 MDHEN and CDR2 SYDVKM. The CDR3 region has the DNA TGTGCCAGCGCGCGGGGACCCTACGAGCAGTACTTC. Translation gives CASARGPYEQYF.

This clone appeared a few times. V gene TRBV6-5 combines with J gene TRBJ1-1; D remains unclear. The germline V and J ends were trimmed by 10 bases and 12 bases, with 18 bases remaining between them. CDR1 is MNHEY, CDR2 SVGAGI, per germline. The CDR3 length is 11 residues. The CDR3 protein is CAIRRGTKTFF. In DNA form, the CDR3 reads TGTGCCATTAGACGGGGTACCAAAACTTTCTTT.

The rearrangement joins TRBV9 to TRBJ1-2; possible D gene TRBD1, 5 bases. Deletions cut 0 bases from V and 9 bases from J, with 9 bases between. CDR1 is SGDLS and CDR2 is YYNGEE in the germline V gene. CDR3 length equals 12 residues. The CDR3 protein is CASSVARGSYTF. In DNA form, the CDR3 reads TGTGCCAGCAGCGTAGCTCGGGGGAGCTACACCTTC.

This sequence joins TRBV14 and TRBJ2-7, with 7 bases aligning to TRBD1. Germline assignment: CDR1 SGHDN and CDR2 FVKESK. CDR3 length equals 13 residues. V trimming: 3 bases; J trimming: 6 bases; junction bases outside the gene matches: 5. The CDR3, as DNA: TGTGCCAGCAGCCAGAGGGACAGTACCGAGCAGTACTTC. This translates into CASSQRDSTEQYF.

V usage is TRBV5-6 and J usage is TRBJ1-2; D is ambiguous. The germline V gene has CDR1 SGHDT and CDR2 YYEEEE. With 4 bases removed from V and 2 bases from J, the gap between germline ends came to 9 bases. The CDR3 extends over 13 amino acids. The CDR3 nucleotides read TGTGCCAGCAGCCGCGCGGGGAACTATGGCTACACCTTC. Protein sequence: CASSRAGNYGYTF.

V is TRBV4-1 and J is TRBJ1-2; no reliable D call. Germline V gene data show CDR1 as MGHRA and CDR2 as YSYEKL. The CDR3 totals 14 residues. Trimming cost V 0 bases and J 8 bases, with 13 bases left between them. This chain's CDR3 is CASSQESGLAGYTF. CDR3 sequence (DNA): TGCGCCAGCAGCCAAGAAAGCGGACTTGCCGGCTACACCTTC.

This chain uses TRBV28 with TRBJ1-1; 7 bases line up with TRBD1. The V gene's germline CDR1 is MDHEN and CDR2 SYDVKM. Losses at the gene ends were 5 bases for V and 7 bases for J; bases not matched to a gene: 7. This CDR3 contains 13 residues. The CDR3 bases are TGTGCCAGCAGTGTCGGACAGGATTATGAAGCTTTCTTT. The encoded protein is CASSVGQDYEAFF.

The J gene is TRBJ2-7, the V gene TRBV20-1; D gene unclear. The CDR3 totals 11 residues. Germline V lookup: CDR1 DFQATT, CDR2 SNEGSKA (reference sequence). Trimming stripped 0 bases from V and 10 bases from J, with 10 bases between. CDR3 DNA: TGCAGTGCTAGAGATCCGAGAGTACAGTACTTC. As protein: CSARDPRVQYF.

The rearrangement uses TRBV7-9 and TRBJ2-7, with unresolved D. This CDR3 comprises 13 residues. The germline gives CDR1 SEHNR, CDR2 FQNEAQ (reference sequence). The ends were cut back, 0 bases at V and 0 bases at J, with 3 bases in the middle. The CDR3 DNA reads TGTGCCAGCAGCTTAGCGAGCTCCTACGAGCAGTACTTC. This codes for CASSLASSYEQYF.

This rearrangement joins TRBV11-2 to TRBJ1-5; D is unresolved. The germline gives CDR1 SGHAT, CDR2 FQNNGV. This CDR3 has 14 residues. V was trimmed by 0 bases and J by 10 bases, leaving 13 bases between them. The CDR3 spells CASSLDAGFGPQHF. The CDR3 region has the DNA TGTGCCAGCAGCTTAGACGCGGGATTCGGACCCCAGCATTTT.

This clone has only a few counts. The rearrangement joins TRBV4-2 to TRBJ2-7; D gene uncertain. Between the trimmed V and J ends, which lost 0 bases and 2 bases, there was a span of 14 bases. This CDR3 is built from 16 residues. From germline, CDR1 is LGHNA and CDR2 YNFKEQ. CDR3: CASSQDSSARAYEQYF. In DNA form, the CDR3 reads TGTGCCAGCAGCCAAGATTCGTCGGCCCGGGCCTACGAGCAGTACTTC.

The genes are TRBV29-1 and TRBJ1-6; TRBD1 agrees at 8 bases. Germline V gene sequence: CDR1 SQVTM, CDR2 ANQGSEA. V lost 6 bases, J lost 12 bases, and 16 bases stayed unmatched. The CDR3 spans 15 residues. CDR3 residues: CSVALTGAAGEPLHF. CDR3 nucleotides: TGCAGCGTCGCACTGACAGGGGCGGCGGGGGAACCCCTCCACTTT. Filled out from reference TRBV29-1 and TRBJ1-6, the complete variable domain reads SAVISQKPSRDICQRGTSLTIQCQVDSQVTMMFWYRQQPGQSLTLIATANQGSEATYESGFVIDKFPISRPNLTFSTLTVSNMSPEDSSIYLCSVALTGAAGEPLHFGNGTRLTVT.